The TCR beta chain described here comes from a study of blood T cell repertoires in COVID-19. Study-level information: Sample material is recorded as cDNA or gDNA derived from T cells, B-cell-depleted T cells, or PBMCs.

Measured with immunoSEQ multiplex PCR; TCRdb has only the in-frame clones, and not every one. The sample includes around 170,000 clones, approximately 80% seen only once; the top ten take about an eighth. The V and J ends lost 0 bases and 6 bases, in that order; junction bases with no gene match: 5. Germline lookup yields CDR1 LGHDT and CDR2 YNNKEL (reference sequence). The CDR3 has 15 amino acids. The chain recombines TRBV3-1 (or the pseudogene TRBV3-2) with TRBJ2-1; 7 bases agree with TRBD2. This receptor was taken from a man aged 60 to 69 who had been exposed to COVID-19. Sequencing was performed on PBMCs or T cells enriched from blood (not recorded which). The CDR3 DNA sequence: TGTGCCAGCAGCCAAGATCCCAGCGGGGTCAATGAGCAGTTCTTC. Translation gives CASSQDPSGVNEQFF.